This T cell receptor beta chain was sequenced during a study of STAT3 mutations in large granular lymphocyte leukemia. CDR3 length: 14 amino acids. The V end was cut by 0 bases, the J end by 2 bases, with 7 bases between. Germline-derived CDR1 and CDR2 are SGHRS and YFSETQ. Overall study results and limits: Every T-LGLL patient had at least one immunodominant TCRbeta clonotype.

TCRdb's copy holds only in-frame clones and misses some; the assay was immunoSEQ multiplex PCR. The sample lists some 17,000 clones, almost 85% occurring once. The sample holds one count of this clone. Its specificity is not known. The sequencing input was peripheral blood mononuclear cells. The receptor was isolated from a man in his fifties or sixties with T-cell large granular lymphocyte leukemia. Some clones in this sample may be carry-over from other donors' samples. The chain combines TRBV5-1 with TRBJ2-3; unclear D gene. The CDR3 DNA is TGCGCCAGCAGCTTGGGACTGTTCACAGATACGCAGTATTTT. Its protein is CASSLGLFTDTQYF.